These T cell receptor beta chains were read from a single sample in a study of OX40 agonist ivuxolimab in advanced cancers. TCRdb keeps only in-frame clones here, not all; method: immunoSEQ multiplex PCR. This repertoire shows under 65,000 clones, approximately 89% found once; its top ten account for roughly 0.44%. The sequences come from CD4+ or CD8+ T cells sorted from blood, collected in a trial of the OX40 agonist ivuxolimab. All receptors derive from an adult with an advanced solid tumor such as melanoma, head and neck, liver or kidney cancer. Each CDR3 is given without its conserved first and last residue. Each record gives: V gene, J gene, CDR3 protein.

>TRBV4-3|TRBJ2-6
ASSQDSRGLSGANVLT
>TRBV30|TRBJ2-1
AWSRGGDNEQF
>TRBV11-2|TRBJ2-1
ASSLGTPSYNEQF
>TRBV14|TRBJ2-3
ASSPLPGQGSTDTQY
>TRBV6-6|TRBJ2-2
ASSTGQGSGELF
>TRBV30|TRBJ2-3
AWRTGNTDTQY
>TRBV7-2|TRBJ2-3
ASSLGALGTTDTQY
>TRBV27|TRBJ1-2
ASSSGRQQLINYGYT
>TRBV20-1|TRBJ2-3
SARTATEQY
>TRBV27|TRBJ1-4
ASSTPRAGALNEKLF
>TRBV27|TRBJ2-7
ASSFSPRKGGDEQY
>TRBV18|TRBJ1-1
ASSPGQDTEAF
>TRBV19|TRBJ2-5
ASSISGVQETQY
>TRBV29-1|TRBJ2-3
SVVTSADTQY
>TRBV27|TRBJ2-1
ASSRTTMELASANEQF
>TRBV4-3|TRBJ2-1
ASSQDRQLGGNEQF
>TRBV28|TRBJ2-1
ASIRDNSYNEQF
>TRBV10-3|TRBJ2-7
AISKGLAGDHEQY
>TRBV7-9|TRBJ1-2
ASSVLDGSIGYT
>TRBV2|TRBJ2-5
ASSYTGETQY
>TRBV10-3|TRBJ2-1
AIEGGLNNEQF
>TRBV11-3|TRBJ2-7
ASSFGAGSYEQY
>TRBV5-1|TRBJ2-5
ASRVTTSGRIETQY
>TRBV6-5|TRBJ1-2
ASSYTGQAPNYGYT
>TRBV29-1|TRBJ2-7
SVGDIDEQY
>TRBV14|TRBJ1-1
ASSQDGAGFFGTEAF
>TRBV7-6|TRBJ2-1
ASSLVLGYNEQF
>TRBV11-3|TRBJ1-3
ASSPALQGRGNTIY
>TRBV5-1|TRBJ2-7
ASSVSGTINPPRQY
>TRBV7-9|TRBJ2-5
ASSLRLVVTETQY
>TRBV2|TRBJ1-4
ASMVGQRRNEKLF
>TRBV7-9|TRBJ1-4
ASSLGQGGEKLF
>TRBV2|TRBJ2-2
ASSATGSGELF
>TRBV18|TRBJ1-1
ASSPINGKSNTEAF
>TRBV11-2|TRBJ2-1
ASSLGPTEF
>TRBV19|TRBJ1-2
ASSPQGTAYHDGYT
>TRBV6-5|TRBJ2-6
ASSSGRSWANVLT
>TRBV7-2|TRBJ1-1
ASSRNTDTEAF
>TRBV7-9|TRBJ1-1
ASSLMDSRTEAF
>TRBV5-1|TRBJ2-7
ASSLVSSGSDEQY
>TRBV10-3|TRBJ1-3
AISGRGIRTGNTIY
>TRBV18|TRBJ2-7
ASSPATTSSYEQY
>TRBV11-2|TRBJ1-4
ASSQQGFGEKLF
>TRBV7-6|TRBJ1-1
ASSLTGMNTEAF
>TRBV5-4|TRBJ2-7
ASSLVGEVASYEQY
>TRBV7-9|TRBJ2-2
ASRAGGTGVTGELF
>TRBV5-5|TRBJ1-5
ASSAGTGSYSNQPQH
>TRBV7-9|TRBJ2-5
ASSLGSGRPGETQY
>TRBV18|TRBJ2-6
ASSLSTLSSGANVLT
>TRBV5-4|TRBJ1-1
ASSPTPTGLGDTEAF
>TRBV6-5|TRBJ1-1
ASSRTGNTEAF
>TRBV6-5|TRBJ1-3
ASSFDSFDSGNTIY